This T cell receptor (beta chain) was found in a study of tumor-infiltrating lymphocytes in primary liver carcinoma. Findings and caveats of the study: Blood fell significantly below tumors in its top-250-clone fraction (p = 0.039).

Out of unsorted whole blood came the blood RNA, and germline DNA was extracted as well. Concerning this clonotype itself: Its antigen is not known.

The investigators made TCR beta cDNA from approximately 0.5 ug total RNA, using a constant-region primer. What produced the TCR beta libraries was three nested multiplex PCR rounds using slightly modified ARM-PCR. From the multiplex PCR reads, TCRdb called clonotypes with MiXCR, one entry per CDR3 protein. The data show about 310,000 distinct CDR3 sequences, more than 55% seen once. The source is a woman aged 25 to 39 with primary liver carcinoma and hepatitis B virus infection. Sequencing input: peripheral blood.

This CDR3 is CASSQRGLAGGPSTDTQYF. The CDR3 coding sequence is TGCGCCAGCAGCCAAAGGGGACTAGCGGGAGGGCCTAGCACAGATACGCAGTATTTT. The gene calls are TRBV4-3 and TRBJ2-3; 16 bases align to TRBD2. Per the germline V gene, CDR1 is LGHNA and CDR2 is YSLEER. The CDR3 is made up of 19 amino acids. With V trimmed by 2 bases and J by 0 bases, 5 bases remained unmatched.